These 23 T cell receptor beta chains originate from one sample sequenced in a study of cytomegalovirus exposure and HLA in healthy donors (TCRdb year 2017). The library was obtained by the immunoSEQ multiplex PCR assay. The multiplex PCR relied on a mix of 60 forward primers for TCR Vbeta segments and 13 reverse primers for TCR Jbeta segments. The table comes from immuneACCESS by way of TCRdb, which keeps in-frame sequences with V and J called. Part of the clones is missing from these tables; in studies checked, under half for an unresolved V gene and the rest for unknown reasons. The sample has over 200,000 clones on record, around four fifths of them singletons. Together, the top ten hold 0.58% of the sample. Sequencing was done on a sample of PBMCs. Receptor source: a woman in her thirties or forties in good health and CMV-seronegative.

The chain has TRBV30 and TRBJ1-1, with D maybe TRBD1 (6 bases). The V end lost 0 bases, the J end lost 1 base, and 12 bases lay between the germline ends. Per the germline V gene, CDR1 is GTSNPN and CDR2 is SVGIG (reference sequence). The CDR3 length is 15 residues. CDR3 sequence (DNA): TGTGCCTGGAGTGTAAGGGGACATACGAACACTGAAGCTTTCTTT. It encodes CAWSVRGHTNTEAFF.

The DNA of the CDR3 is TGTGCCACCAGCAGAGCAGGGTTCGGGCAGCCCCAGCATTTT. This translates into CATSRAGFGQPQHF. The rearrangement joins TRBV15 to TRBJ1-5; maybe TRBD1 (5 bases). The length of the CDR3 is 14 residues. With 1 base removed from V and 7 bases from J, the gap between germline ends came to 11 bases. Germline V lookup: CDR1 LNHNV, CDR2 YYDKDF (reference sequence). Variable domain in full (rest from reference TRBV15 and TRBJ1-5): DAMVIQNPRYQVTQFGKPVTLSCSQTLNHNVMYWYQQKSSQAPKLLFHYYDKDFNNEADTPDNFQSRRPNTSFCFLDIRSPGLGDTAMYLCATSRAGFGQPQHFGDGTRLSIL.

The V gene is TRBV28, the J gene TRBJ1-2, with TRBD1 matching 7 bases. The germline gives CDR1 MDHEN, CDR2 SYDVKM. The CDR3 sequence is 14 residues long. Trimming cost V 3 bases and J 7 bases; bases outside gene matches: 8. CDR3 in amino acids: CASSLGQGGVGYTF. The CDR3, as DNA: TGTGCCAGCAGTTTGGGTCAGGGGGGTGTTGGCTACACCTTC.

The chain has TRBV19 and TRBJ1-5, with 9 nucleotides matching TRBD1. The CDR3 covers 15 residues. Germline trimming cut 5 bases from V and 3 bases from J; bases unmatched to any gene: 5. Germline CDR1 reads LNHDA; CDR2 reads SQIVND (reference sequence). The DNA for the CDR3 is TGTGCCAGTAGTGTTCGGGACAGGGACAATCAGCCCCAGCATTTT. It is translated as CASSVRDRDNQPQHF. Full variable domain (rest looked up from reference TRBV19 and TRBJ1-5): DGGITQSPKYLFRKEGQNVTLSCEQNLNHDAMYWYRQDPGQGLRLIYYSQIVNDFQKGDIAEGYSVSREKKESFPLTVTSAQKNPTAFYLCASSVRDRDNQPQHFGDGTRLSIL.

Here the CDR3 reads CASTPSGGNTGELFF. In DNA form, the CDR3 reads TGCGCCAGCACCCCTAGCGGGGGGAACACCGGGGAGCTGTTTTTT. V and J are TRBV10-2 and TRBJ2-2; 10 bases are a match to TRBD2. Germline assignment: CDR1 WSHSY and CDR2 SAAADI. The V segment lost 7 bases and the J segment 1 base; nucleotides outside the gene matches: 3. This CDR3 region has 15 residues.

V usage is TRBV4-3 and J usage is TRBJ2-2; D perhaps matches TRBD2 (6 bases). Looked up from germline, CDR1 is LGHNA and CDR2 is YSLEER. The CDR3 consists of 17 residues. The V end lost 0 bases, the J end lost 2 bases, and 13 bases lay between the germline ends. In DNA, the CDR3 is TGCGCCAGCAGCCAAGATTTTTGGACTAAAAACACCGGGGAGCTGTTTTTT. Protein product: CASSQDFWTKNTGELFF.

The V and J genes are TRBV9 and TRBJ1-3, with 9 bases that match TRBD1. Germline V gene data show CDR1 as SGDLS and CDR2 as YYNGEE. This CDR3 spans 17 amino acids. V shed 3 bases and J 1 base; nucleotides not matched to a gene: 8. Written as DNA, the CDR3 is TGTGCCAGCAGCGCGGGGACAGGGACGGGGTCTGGAAACACCATATATTTT. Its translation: CASSAGTGTGSGNTIYF.

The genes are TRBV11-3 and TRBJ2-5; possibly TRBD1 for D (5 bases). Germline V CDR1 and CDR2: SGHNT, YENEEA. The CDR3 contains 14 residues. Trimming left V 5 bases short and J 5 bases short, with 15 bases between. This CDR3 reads CASSSARGAETQYF. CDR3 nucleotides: TGTGCCAGCAGCAGTGCTAGGGGTGCCGAGACCCAGTACTTC.

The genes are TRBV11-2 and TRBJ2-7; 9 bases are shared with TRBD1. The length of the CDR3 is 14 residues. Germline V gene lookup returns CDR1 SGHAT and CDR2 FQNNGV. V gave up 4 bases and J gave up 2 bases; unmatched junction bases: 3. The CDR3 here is CASSWGQGPYEQYF. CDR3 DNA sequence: TGTGCCAGCAGCTGGGGACAGGGACCCTACGAGCAGTACTTC.

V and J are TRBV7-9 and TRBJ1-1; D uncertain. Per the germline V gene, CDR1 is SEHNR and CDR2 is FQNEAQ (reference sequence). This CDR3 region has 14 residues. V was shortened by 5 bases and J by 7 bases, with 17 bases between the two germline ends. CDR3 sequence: CASSRTGGSGEAFF. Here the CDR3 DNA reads TGTGCCAGCAGCCGGACTGGAGGGTCGGGTGAAGCTTTCTTT.

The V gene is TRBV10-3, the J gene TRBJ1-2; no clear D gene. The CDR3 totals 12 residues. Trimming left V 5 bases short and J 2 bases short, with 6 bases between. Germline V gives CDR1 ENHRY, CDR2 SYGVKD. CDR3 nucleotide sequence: TGTGCCATCAGTACAGCAAACTATGGCTACACCTTC. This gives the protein CAISTANYGYTF.

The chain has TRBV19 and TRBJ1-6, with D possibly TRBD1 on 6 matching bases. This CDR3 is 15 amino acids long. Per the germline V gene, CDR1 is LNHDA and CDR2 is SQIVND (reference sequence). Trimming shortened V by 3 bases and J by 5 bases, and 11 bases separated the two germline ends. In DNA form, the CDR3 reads TGTGCCAGTAGTATCCCAGGACAGAATAATTCACCCCTCCACTTT. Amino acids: CASSIPGQNNSPLHF.

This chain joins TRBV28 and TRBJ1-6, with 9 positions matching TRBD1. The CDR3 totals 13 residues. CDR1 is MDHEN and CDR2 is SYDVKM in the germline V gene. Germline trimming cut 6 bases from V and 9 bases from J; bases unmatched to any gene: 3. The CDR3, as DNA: TGTGCCAGCAGAGGGACAGGGTTTTCACCCCTCCACTTT. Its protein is CASRGTGFSPLHF.

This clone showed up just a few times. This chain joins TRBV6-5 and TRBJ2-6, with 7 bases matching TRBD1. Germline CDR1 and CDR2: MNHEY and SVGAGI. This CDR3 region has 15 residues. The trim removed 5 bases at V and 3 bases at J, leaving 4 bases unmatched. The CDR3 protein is CASSTYRGGANVLTF. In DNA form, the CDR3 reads TGTGCCAGCAGTACCTACAGGGGTGGGGCCAACGTCCTGACTTTC.

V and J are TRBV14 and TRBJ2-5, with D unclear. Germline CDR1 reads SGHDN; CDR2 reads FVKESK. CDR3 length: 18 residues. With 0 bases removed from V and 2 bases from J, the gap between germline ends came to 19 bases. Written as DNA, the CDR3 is TGTGCCAGCAGCCAAGATAAGAGGCAAGCACCCTTTCAAGAGACCCAGTACTTC. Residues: CASSQDKRQAPFQETQYF. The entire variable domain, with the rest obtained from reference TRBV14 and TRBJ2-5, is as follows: EAGVTQFPSHSVIEKGQTVTLRCDPISGHDNLYWYRRVMGKEIKFLLHFVKESKQDESGMPNNRFLAERTGGTYSTLKVQPAELEDSGVYFCASSQDKRQAPFQETQYFGPGTRLLVL.

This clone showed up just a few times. Written as DNA, the CDR3 is TGTGCCAGCAGTCTAACCCCCTCTGGGGCCAACGTCCTGACTTTC. As protein: CASSLTPSGANVLTF. The chain is built from TRBV7-2 and TRBJ2-6; unclear D gene. Trimming pared 6 bases from V and 0 bases from J, leaving 9 bases between. In germline, CDR1 is SGHTA, CDR2 FQGNSA. The CDR3 extends over 15 amino acids.

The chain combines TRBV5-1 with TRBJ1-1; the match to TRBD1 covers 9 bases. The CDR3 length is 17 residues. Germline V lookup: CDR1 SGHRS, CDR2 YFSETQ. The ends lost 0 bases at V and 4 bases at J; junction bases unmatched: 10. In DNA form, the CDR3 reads TGCGCCAGCAGCTTGGCAACAGGGGGCGCGGGGAGCACTGAAGCTTTCTTT. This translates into CASSLATGGAGSTEAFF.

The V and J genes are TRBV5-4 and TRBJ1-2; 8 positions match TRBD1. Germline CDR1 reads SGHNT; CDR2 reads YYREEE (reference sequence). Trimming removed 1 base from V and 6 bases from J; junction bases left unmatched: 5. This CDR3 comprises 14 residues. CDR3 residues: CASSLYQGADGYTF. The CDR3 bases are TGTGCCAGCAGCTTGTACCAGGGGGCGGATGGCTACACCTTC.

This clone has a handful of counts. Here the CDR3 reads CASSPDTGFHEQYF. CDR3 nucleotides: TGTGCCAGCAGCCCCGATACAGGTTTTCACGAGCAGTACTTC. The genes are TRBV7-9 and TRBJ2-7; D is possibly TRBD1 (5 bases). The CDR3 totals 14 residues. Trimming left V 5 bases short and J 5 bases short, with 16 bases between. CDR1 and CDR2 from the germline V gene are SEHNR and FQNEAQ (reference sequence).

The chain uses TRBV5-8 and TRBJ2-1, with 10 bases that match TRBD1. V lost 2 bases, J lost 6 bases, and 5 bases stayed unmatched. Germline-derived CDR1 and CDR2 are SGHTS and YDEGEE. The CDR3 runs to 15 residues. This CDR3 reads CASSFMGQGSNEQFF. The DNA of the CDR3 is TGTGCCAGCAGCTTTATGGGACAGGGGAGCAATGAGCAGTTCTTC.

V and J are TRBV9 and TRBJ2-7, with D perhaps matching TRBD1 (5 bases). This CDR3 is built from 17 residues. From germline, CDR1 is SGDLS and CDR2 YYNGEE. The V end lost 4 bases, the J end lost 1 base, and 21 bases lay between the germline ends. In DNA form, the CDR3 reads TGTGCCAGCAGCCCCCACGATGGGGCTTCCTTGTCCTACGAGCAGTACTTC. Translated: CASSPHDGASLSYEQYF.

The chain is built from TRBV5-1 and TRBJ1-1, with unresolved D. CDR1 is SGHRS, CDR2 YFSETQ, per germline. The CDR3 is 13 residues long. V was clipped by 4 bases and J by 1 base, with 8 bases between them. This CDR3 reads CASSITTNTEAFF. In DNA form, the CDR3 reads TGCGCCAGCAGCATTACAACGAACACTGAAGCTTTCTTT.

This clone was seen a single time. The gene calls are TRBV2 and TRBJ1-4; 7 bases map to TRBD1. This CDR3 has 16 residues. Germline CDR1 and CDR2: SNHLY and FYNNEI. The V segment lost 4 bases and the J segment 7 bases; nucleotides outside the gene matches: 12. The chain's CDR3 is CASSGETGWSGEKLFF. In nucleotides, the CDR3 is TGTGCCAGCAGTGGAGAGACAGGGTGGAGTGGTGAAAAACTGTTTTTT.